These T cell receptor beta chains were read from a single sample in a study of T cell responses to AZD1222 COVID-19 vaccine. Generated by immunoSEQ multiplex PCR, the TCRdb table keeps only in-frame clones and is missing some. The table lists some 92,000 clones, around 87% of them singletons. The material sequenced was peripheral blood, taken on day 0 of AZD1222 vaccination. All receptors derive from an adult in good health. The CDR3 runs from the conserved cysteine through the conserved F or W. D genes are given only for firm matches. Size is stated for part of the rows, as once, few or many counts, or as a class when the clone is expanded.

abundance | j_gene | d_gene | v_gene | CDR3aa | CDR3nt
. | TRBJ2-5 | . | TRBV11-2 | CASSEAGETQYF | TGTGCCAGCAGCGAAGCAGGCGAGACCCAGTACTTC
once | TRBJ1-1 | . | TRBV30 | CAWIKKNTEAFF | TGTGCCTGGATTAAGAAGAACACTGAAGCTTTCTTT
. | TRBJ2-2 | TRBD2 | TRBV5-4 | CASSLFREEVAGELFF | TGTGCCAGCAGCTTATTTCGGGAGGAAGTGGCCGGGGAGCTGTTTTTT
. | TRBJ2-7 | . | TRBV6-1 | CASSDPGHAGSYEQYF | TGTGCCAGCAGTGACCCAGGACACGCAGGCTCCTACGAGCAGTACTTC
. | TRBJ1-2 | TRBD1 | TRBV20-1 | CSASLGQGFGYTF | TGCAGTGCTAGTCTGGGACAGGGTTTTGGCTACACCTTC
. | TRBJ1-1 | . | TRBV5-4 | CASSGSTRNTEAFF | TGTGCCAGCAGCGGCTCGACAAGGAACACTGAAGCTTTCTTT
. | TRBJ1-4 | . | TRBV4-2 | CASSGGRVRGDEKLFF | TGTGCCAGCAGCGGGGGCAGGGTCAGAGGGGATGAAAAACTGTTTTTT
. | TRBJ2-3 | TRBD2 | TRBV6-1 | CASSDLASGRSSTDTQYF | TGTGCCAGCAGTGATCTCGCTAGCGGGAGGTCTAGCACAGATACGCAGTATTTT
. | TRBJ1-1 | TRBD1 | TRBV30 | CAWRQGAEAFF | TGTGCCTGGAGACAGGGGGCGGAAGCTTTCTTT
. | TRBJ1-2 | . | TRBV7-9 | CASSLRGSDGYTF | TGTGCCAGCAGCTTAAGGGGGTCAGATGGCTACACCTTC
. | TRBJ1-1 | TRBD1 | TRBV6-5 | CAIRQGAGTEAFF | TGTGCCATTAGACAGGGGGCAGGCACTGAAGCTTTCTTT
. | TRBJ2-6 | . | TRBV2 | CASRGQGRRSGANVLTF | TGTGCCAGCAGGGGGCAGGGGAGAAGGTCTGGGGCCAACGTCCTGACTTTC
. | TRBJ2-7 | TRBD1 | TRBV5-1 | CASSSGTGGPSYEQYF | TGCGCCAGCAGCTCCGGGACAGGGGGACCCTCCTACGAGCAGTACTTC
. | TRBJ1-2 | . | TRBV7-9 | CASSFEVHYGYTF | TGTGCCAGCAGCTTTGAGGTGCACTATGGCTACACCTTC
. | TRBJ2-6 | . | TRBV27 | CASSSAAGLGANVLTF | TGTGCCAGCAGTTCTGCCGCAGGGTTAGGGGCCAACGTCCTGACTTTC
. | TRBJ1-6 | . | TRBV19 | CASSIAKRSSYNSPLHF | TGTGCCAGTAGTATAGCGAAGCGGAGCTCCTATAATTCACCCCTCCACTTT
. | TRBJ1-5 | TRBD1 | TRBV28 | CASSFGLTGGQPQHF | TGTGCCAGCAGCTTCGGGCTTACAGGGGGCCAGCCCCAGCATTTT
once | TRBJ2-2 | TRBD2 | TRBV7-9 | CASSFPVAGVGTGELFF | TGTGCCAGCAGTTTCCCAGTAGCGGGAGTGGGAACCGGGGAGCTGTTTTTT
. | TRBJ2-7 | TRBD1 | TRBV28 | CASSSVAGTGSYEQYF | TGTGCCAGCAGTTCGGTTGCCGGGACAGGCAGCTACGAGCAGTACTTC
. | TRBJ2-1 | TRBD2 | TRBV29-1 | CSVGPSGRAHEQFF | TGCAGCGTTGGTCCTAGCGGGAGGGCCCATGAGCAGTTCTTC
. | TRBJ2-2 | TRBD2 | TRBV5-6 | CASSPLGLAGSGELFF | TGTGCCAGCAGCCCGTTAGGACTAGCGGGGTCCGGGGAGCTGTTTTTT
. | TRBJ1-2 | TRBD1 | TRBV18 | CASSPTPGQGNYGYTF | TGTGCCAGCTCACCGACCCCGGGACAGGGGAACTATGGCTACACCTTC
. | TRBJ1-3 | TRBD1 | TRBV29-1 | CSARTGGGWGNTIYF | TGCAGCGCAAGGACAGGGGGCGGTTGGGGAAACACCATATATTTT
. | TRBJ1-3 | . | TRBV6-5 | CASSRGVRSGNTIYF | TGTGCCAGCAGTCGAGGGGTTCGCTCTGGAAACACCATATATTTT
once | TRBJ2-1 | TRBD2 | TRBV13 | CASSLKRTSGSYNEQFF | TGTGCCAGCAGCTTAAAAAGGACTAGCGGCTCCTACAATGAGCAGTTCTTC
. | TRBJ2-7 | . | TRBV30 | CAWDRDHYEQYF | TGTGCCTGGGACCGGGACCACTACGAGCAGTACTTC
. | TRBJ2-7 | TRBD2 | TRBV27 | CASSPPGVAGTYEQYF | TGTGCCAGCAGTCCCCCGGGGGTAGCGGGGACCTACGAGCAGTACTTC
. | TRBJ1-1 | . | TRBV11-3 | CASSLGWNTEAFF | TGTGCCAGCAGCTTAGGATGGAACACTGAAGCTTTCTTT
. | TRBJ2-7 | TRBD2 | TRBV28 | CASRPSGSSYEQYF | TGTGCCAGCAGACCTAGCGGGAGTTCCTACGAGCAGTACTTC
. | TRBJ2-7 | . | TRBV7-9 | CASSLGSPYEQYF | TGTGCCAGCAGCTTAGGCAGCCCCTACGAGCAGTACTTC
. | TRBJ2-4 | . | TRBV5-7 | CASSFYGRGCAKNIQYF | TGTGCCAGCAGCTTTTACGGGCGAGGGTGTGCCAAAAACATTCAGTACTTC
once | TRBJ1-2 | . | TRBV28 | CASSLPGYGDGYTF | TGTGCCAGCAGTTTACCAGGATACGGGGATGGCTACACCTTC
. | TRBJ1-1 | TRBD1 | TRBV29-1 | CSVGGGQDNTEAFF | TGCAGCGTCGGAGGGGGACAGGATAACACTGAAGCTTTCTTT
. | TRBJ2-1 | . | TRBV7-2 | CASSLAGPYNEQFF | TGTGCCAGCAGCTTGGCGGGGCCATACAATGAGCAGTTCTTC
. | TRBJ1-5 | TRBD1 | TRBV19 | CASTSHGQGGNQPQHF | TGTGCCAGTACGAGCCACGGACAGGGTGGCAATCAGCCCCAGCATTTT
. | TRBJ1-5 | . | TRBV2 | CASKGDSNQPQHF | TGTGCCAGCAAAGGGGATAGCAATCAGCCCCAGCATTTT
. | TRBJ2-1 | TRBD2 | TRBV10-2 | CATYPTSGSNEGYNEQFF | TGCGCCACCTATCCCACTAGCGGGAGCAACGAAGGCTACAATGAGCAGTTCTTC